This T cell receptor beta chain was recorded in a study of glioma-infiltrating T cells after dendritic cell vaccination. Background on the study: Dendritic cells derived from monocytes and pulsed with autologous tumor lysate formed the vaccine.

The V end lost 2 bases, the J end lost 3 bases, and 10 bases lay between the germline ends. The CDR3 length is 13 residues. The V gene's germline CDR1 is GTSNPN and CDR2 SVGIG (reference sequence). Clones were read by immunoSEQ multiplex PCR, and TCRdb kept only the in-frame ones, dropping some. The sample includes about 65,000 clones, approximately 86% of them seen just once. Time point specified: after dendritic cell vaccination, including at tumor progression/relapse. This chain uses TRBV30 with TRBJ1-2; D is possibly TRBD1 (5 bases). The sample here was blood, taken after dendritic cell vaccination. This clonotype was sampled from a human donor with glioblastoma. CDR3 loop: CAWSSSRDYGYTF. Written as DNA, the CDR3 is TGTGCCTGGAGTAGTAGCAGGGACTATGGCTACACCTTC.